This is a list of T cell receptor beta chains from one sample in a study of blood T cells in healthy people across ages. TCRdb itself ran the 5' RACE reads through MiXCR, one entry per CDR3 protein. The sample lists fewer than 650,000 distinct CDR3 sequences; around 27% were seen once. These data also formed part of another study, on T cells of mothers and their children.

Sequencing was performed on blood. Source of these receptors: a boy younger than 10 in good health. Each CDR3 is given with its conserved first and last residue. A D gene is named only where the DNA matches it firmly. Only part of the rows carry a size: once, few, many, or a class if the clone is expanded.

TRBD1 | TRBJ2-2 | TRBV5-4 | NA | CASSLTGGTTGELFF | TGTGCCAGCAGCTTGACAGGGGGAACCACCGGGGAGCTGTTTTTT
TRBD2 | TRBJ2-5 | TRBV11-2 | NA | CASSSREAGVETQYF | TGTGCCAGCAGCTCCCGTGAAGCGGGAGTAGAGACCCAGTACTTC
NA | TRBJ1-4 | TRBV14 | NA | CASSRGLQAEKLFF | TGTGCCAGCAGCCGAGGACTTCAAGCTGAAAAACTGTTTTTT
TRBD1 | TRBJ2-1 | TRBV9 | NA | CASSDGQGYSEQFF | TGTGCCAGCAGCGACGGACAGGGGTATAGTGAGCAGTTCTTC
NA | TRBJ2-7 | TRBV7-8 | few | CASSLDGSEQYF | TGTGCCAGCAGCTTAGATGGGTCCGAGCAGTACTTC
NA | TRBJ2-1 | TRBV7-2 | many | CASSFGTYNEQFF | TGTGCCAGCAGCTTTGGAACCTACAATGAGCAGTTCTTC
NA | TRBJ2-7 | TRBV12-3/TRBV12-4 | NA | CASSGGGDYEQYF | TGTGCCAGCAGTGGGGGTGGGGACTACGAGCAGTACTTC
TRBD1 | TRBJ2-1 | TRBV10-3 | few | CAISEKGADEQFF | TGTGCCATCAGTGAGAAGGGGGCAGATGAGCAGTTCTTC
TRBD1 | TRBJ2-3 | TRBV12-3/TRBV12-4 | NA | CASSRDRVIGTDTQYF | TGTGCCAGCAGTCGGGACAGGGTGATTGGAACAGATACGCAGTATTTT
TRBD1 | TRBJ2-7 | TRBV6-1 | once | CASSEVSGQGLYEQYF | TGTGCCAGCAGTGAAGTAAGCGGACAGGGGCTCTACGAGCAGTACTTC
NA | TRBJ1-1 | TRBV15 | few | CATSRVAGGEAFF | TGTGCCACCAGCAGAGTGGCGGGGGGTGAAGCTTTCTTT
NA | TRBJ2-1 | TRBV6-6 | NA | CASSTPGDEQFF | TGTGCCAGCAGCACCCCTGGGGATGAGCAGTTCTTC
NA | TRBJ2-6 | TRBV3-1 | many | CASSLGVSGANVLTF | TGTGCCAGCAGCCTAGGAGTCTCTGGGGCCAACGTCCTGACTTTC
NA | TRBJ2-5 | TRBV13 | few | CASSHLEVFQETQYF | TGTGCCAGCAGCCACTTAGAGGTCTTCCAAGAGACCCAGTACTTC
NA | TRBJ2-1 | TRBV6-1 | few | CASSDSLRPLIF | TGTGCCAGCAGTGATTCTTTGCGGCCCTTAATCTTC
NA | TRBJ2-1 | TRBV27 | few | CASSPSAGNEQFF | TGTGCCAGCAGTCCCTCCGCGGGAAATGAGCAGTTCTTC
NA | TRBJ2-3 | TRBV7-9 | many | CASSFDLIADTQYF | TGTGCCAGCAGCTTTGATCTTATAGCAGATACGCAGTATTTT
NA | TRBJ2-7 | TRBV6-5 | few | CASSYLLEGEQYF | TGTGCCAGCAGTTACTTGCTCGAGGGCGAGCAGTACTTC
NA | TRBJ2-4 | TRBV25-1 | NA | CASSENRGAKNIQYF | TGTGCCAGCAGTGAGAACCGAGGAGCCAAAAACATTCAGTACTTC
TRBD1 | TRBJ2-1 | TRBV9 | few | CASSAKDRVNNNEQFF | TGTGCCAGCAGCGCGAAGGACAGGGTGAATAACAATGAGCAGTTCTTC
NA | TRBJ2-3 | TRBV30 | once | CAWSWLDTQYF | TGTGCCTGGAGTTGGCTAGATACGCAGTATTTT
NA | TRBJ2-6 | TRBV29-1 | few | CSVEDGRVSSGANVLTF | TGCAGCGTTGAAGATGGCAGGGTTAGCTCTGGGGCCAACGTCCTGACTTTC
NA | TRBJ1-4 | TRBV9 | NA | CASSGPNNEKLFF | TGTGCCAGCAGCGGGCCCAATAATGAAAAACTGTTTTTT
NA | TRBJ1-1 | TRBV12-3/TRBV12-4 | NA | CASSPKDTLDTEAFF | TGTGCCAGCAGCCCGAAGGACACGTTGGACACTGAAGCTTTCTTT
NA | TRBJ2-1 | TRBV6-2/TRBV6-3 | few | CASSAFEGYNEQFF | TGTGCCAGCAGCGCCTTCGAGGGGTACAATGAGCAGTTCTTC
NA | TRBJ2-5 | TRBV11-2 | few | CASSEIGLAPKTQYF | TGTGCCAGCAGCGAAATAGGGCTAGCGCCAAAGACCCAGTACTTC
NA | TRBJ2-5 | TRBV7-9 | few | CASSFPGAHKQYF | TGTGCCAGCAGCTTTCCGGGAGCCCACAAGCAGTACTTC
TRBD1 | TRBJ2-3 | TRBV6-4 | NA | CASSDSQGADTQYF | TGTGCCAGCAGTGACTCGCAGGGGGCAGATACGCAGTATTTT
NA | TRBJ1-2 | TRBV24-1 | NA | CATSDTGYGYTF | TGTGCCACCAGTGACACAGGCTATGGCTACACCTTC
NA | TRBJ1-5 | TRBV5-5 | NA | CVSSLGAWQPQHF | TGTGTCAGCAGCTTGGGGGCTTGGCAGCCCCAGCATTTT
NA | TRBJ2-7 | TRBV7-8 | once | CASSSSPYYEQYF | TGTGCCAGCAGCTCGAGTCCCTACTACGAGCAGTACTTC
NA | TRBJ2-5 | TRBV29-1 | few | CSVGEGFFQETQYF | TGCAGCGTGGGCGAGGGATTTTTTCAAGAGACCCAGTACTTC
TRBD1 | TRBJ1-4 | TRBV18 | NA | CASSPPDRNEKLFF | TGTGCCAGCTCACCACCGGACAGGAATGAAAAACTGTTTTTT
TRBD1 | TRBJ2-7 | TRBV7-9 | NA | CASSPQQGSLYEQYF | TGTGCCAGCAGCCCTCAACAGGGGAGCCTCTACGAGCAGTACTTC
TRBD1 | TRBJ1-2 | TRBV4-1 | few | CASSQDDRDYGYTF | TGCGCCAGCAGCCAAGACGACAGGGACTATGGCTACACCTTC
TRBD2 | TRBJ2-3 | TRBV27 | NA | CASSSPSGGVPFPDTQYF | TGTGCCAGCAGTTCTCCTAGCGGGGGGGTCCCATTCCCAGATACGCAGTATTTT
TRBD1 | TRBJ1-3 | TRBV3-1 | once | CASSPRQGASGNTIYF | TGTGCCAGCAGCCCCCGGCAGGGGGCCTCTGGAAACACCATATATTTT
NA | TRBJ2-1 | TRBV5-8 | NA | CASIPGLAHNEQFF | TGTGCCAGCATCCCGGGATTAGCCCACAATGAGCAGTTCTTC
NA | TRBJ2-3 | TRBV30 | NA | CAWSPGIRPDTQYF | TGTGCCTGGAGTCCCGGGATCCGGCCAGATACGCAGTATTTT
NA | TRBJ2-4 | TRBV5-5 | few | CASSSDLGLQNIQYF | TGTGCCAGCAGCTCCGATCTGGGGCTGCAGAACATTCAGTACTTC
NA | TRBJ1-2 | TRBV10-2 | NA | CASSESVLTYGYTF | TGCGCCAGCAGTGAGTCGGTGCTGACCTATGGCTACACCTTC
NA | TRBJ2-2 | TRBV12-3/TRBV12-4 | NA | CASSRSTSSGELFF | TGTGCCAGCAGTCGATCGACTAGTTCCGGGGAGCTGTTTTTT
NA | TRBJ1-5 | TRBV10-3 | NA | CAISEPGEAKGQPQHF | TGTGCCATCAGTGAGCCGGGGGAGGCTAAAGGCCAGCCCCAGCATTTT